The T cell receptor beta chain described here comes from a study of molecular identifiers for immune sequencing clone quantification. The naive CD8 libraries originated from between roughly 17,000 and 1,100,000 sorted cells and drew on 10%, 30% or 50% RNA. This CDR3 comprises 12 residues. Per germline, CDR1 DFQATT and CDR2 SNEGSKA (reference sequence). Trimming left V 6 bases short and J 2 bases short, with 11 bases between. TCRdb re-called the PCR reads with MiXCR, one entry per CDR3 protein. The sample has about 100,000 distinct CDR3 sequences; 35% to 40% are singletons. This clonotype was detected a few times.

This TCR derives from a human donor in good health. Some libraries in this study had Jurkat cell RNA spiked in. The rearrangement joins TRBV20-1 to TRBJ2-7, with D possibly being TRBD1 (6 bases). Sequences were obtained from naive CD8+ T cells from blood, with Jurkat cell RNA spiked in. Subset meaning: FACS-sorted CD8+CD4-CCR7+CD45RA+ naive T cells. DNA of the CDR3: TGCAGTGCGAGACAGGCCACCTACGAGCAGTACTTC. Protein product: CSARQATYEQYF.